Listed below are T cell receptor beta chains from one sample, sequenced in a study of CD8+ T cells in alopecia areata. Generated by immunoSEQ multiplex PCR, the TCRdb table keeps only in-frame clones and is missing some. This sample has some 12,000 clones, with 57% found just once. The sequencing sample was made of skin. These receptors were obtained from a human donor with alopecia areata. Each CDR3 is given with its conserved first and last residue. The D gene is left open where the match is weak. Some rows have no size entry. The others give once, few or many, or a class for an expanded clone.

J | V | size | D | DNA | CDR3
TRBJ1-3 | TRBV7-9 | once | TRBD1 | TGTGCCAGCAGCTCTAACACGGCGGGACAGCTCTCTGGAAACACCATATATTTT | CASSSNTAGQLSGNTIYF
TRBJ2-2 | TRBV27 | medium-sized | NA | TGTGCCAGCAGCCAGACCATCGGGGAGCTGTTTTTT | CASSQTIGELFF
TRBJ2-1 | TRBV9 | NA | NA | TGTGCCAGCAGCGTTCTAAGTTGGAATGAGCAGTTCTTC | CASSVLSWNEQFF
TRBJ2-3 | TRBV10-2 | NA | TRBD2 | TGCGCCAGCAGTGGTCTCGGGGGGGGGAATACGCAGTATTTT | CASSGLGGGNTQYF
TRBJ1-5 | TRBV7-8 | NA | NA | TGTGCCAGCAGCCGCTGGGGGGAGGCCTTCAATCAGCCCCAGCATTTT | CASSRWGEAFNQPQHF
TRBJ2-7 | TRBV28 | NA | TRBD2 | TGTGCCAGCAGCCATGCCCATCCCCGGGGACTAGCGGGGGCCTACGAGCAGTACTTC | CASSHAHPRGLAGAYEQYF
TRBJ2-3 | TRBV25-1 | NA | NA | TGTGCCAGCAGTGATTTGGTCGGGTTGCAGACAGATACGCAGTATTTT | CASSDLVGLQTDTQYF
TRBJ1-4 | TRBV30 | NA | TRBD1 | TGTGCCTGGAGTTCCGGGACAGGGAGGGAAAAACTGTTTTTT | CAWSSGTGREKLFF
TRBJ2-1 | TRBV6-4 | NA | TRBD1 | TGTGCCAGCAAACTGGACAGGGGGCGAAATGAGCAGTTCTTC | CASKLDRGRNEQFF
TRBJ2-7 | TRBV19 | NA | TRBD1 | TGTGCCAGTAGTGCCATCCGGGGACAGGGGTCCTACGAGCAGTACTTC | CASSAIRGQGSYEQYF
TRBJ2-1 | TRBV6-5 | few | NA | TGTGCCAGCAGTTACTCGACGGTGGGTGAGCAGTTCTTC | CASSYSTVGEQFF
TRBJ2-7 | TRBV19 | few | TRBD1 | TGTGCCAGTAACCAACCGGGACAGGGGAACGAGCAGTACTTC | CASNQPGQGNEQYF
TRBJ1-2 | TRBV28 | NA | NA | TGTGCCAGCAGTTTAGGGGGGGGAAATACTAATGGCTACACCTTC | CASSLGGGNTNGYTF
TRBJ1-4 | TRBV7-2 | NA | TRBD1 | TGTGCCAGCAGCCGGGGACAGGGTAATGAAAAACTGTTTTTT | CASSRGQGNEKLFF
TRBJ1-2 | TRBV5-1 | NA | NA | TGCGCCAGCAGCTCAACGGGACCGATTAACTATGGCTACACCTTC | CASSSTGPINYGYTF
TRBJ2-7 | TRBV4-1 | NA | NA | TGCGCCAGCAGCCAAGGCATTAGCGTCTCGTACGAGCAGTACTTC | CASSQGISVSYEQYF
TRBJ2-5 | TRBV5-4 | NA | NA | TGTGCCAGCAGCTTGTTAGGACACAAGGGGGAGACCCAGTACTTC | CASSLLGHKGETQYF
TRBJ2-2 | TRBV4-3 | few | NA | TGCGCCAGCAGCCAAAAGCTCTCCGGGGAGCTGTTTTTT | CASSQKLSGELFF
TRBJ2-5 | TRBV5-1 | few | NA | TGCGCCAGCAGCTTTTATTCTTCTACGGGGTACCAAGAGACCCAGTACTTC | CASSFYSSTGYQETQYF
TRBJ2-7 | TRBV23-1 | NA | NA | TGCGCCAGCAGTCACGTTTACGAGCAGTACTTC | CASSHVYEQYF
TRBJ2-7 | TRBV10-1 | few | NA | TGCGCCAGCAACTATAGAGACAGGGAGGCTTGGGACGAGCAGTACTTC | CASNYRDREAWDEQYF
TRBJ2-4 | TRBV10-3 | few | TRBD2 | TGTGCCATTAGCGGGGGGGCCGGCATTCAGTACTTC | CAISGGAGIQYF
TRBJ2-7 | TRBV7-2 | NA | NA | TGTGCCAGCAGCTTAGTCCGCGAGCAGTACTTC | CASSLVREQYF
TRBJ1-5 | TRBV19 | few | NA | TGTGCCAGTAGAACAGGAGCCTATAATCAGCCCCAGCATTTT | CASRTGAYNQPQHF
TRBJ2-2 | TRBV11-2 | NA | NA | TGTGCCAGCAGCTGGGGACGGCAGAACACCGGGGAGCTGTTTTTT | CASSWGRQNTGELFF
TRBJ2-7 | TRBV7-9 | NA | TRBD2 | TGTGCCAGCAGCTTAACCCTAACTAGCGGGACTCCCTACGAGCAGTACTTC | CASSLTLTSGTPYEQYF
TRBJ1-4 | TRBV15 | NA | NA | TGTGCCACCAGCAGAGTGGCTGCCGAGGCTAATGAAAAACTGTTTTTT | CATSRVAAEANEKLFF
TRBJ1-5 | TRBV6-1 | few | NA | TGTGCCAGCGGGTCGTCAGGGAGCAATCAGCCCCAGCATTTT | CASGSSGSNQPQHF
TRBJ2-2 | TRBV5-4 | few | TRBD1 | TGTGCCAGCAGCCCGGGACAGTTCACCGGGGAGCTGTTTTTT | CASSPGQFTGELFF
TRBJ2-3 | TRBV4-3 | few | TRBD2 | TGCGCCAGCAGCCAAGATGGAAACGGGGGGACAGATACGCAGTATTTT | CASSQDGNGGTDTQYF
TRBJ2-5 | TRBV28 | NA | NA | TGTGCCAGCAGTTTCCTTCAGACGAACCAAGAGACCCAGTACTTC | CASSFLQTNQETQYF
TRBJ1-5 | TRBV6-6 | NA | NA | TGTGCCAGCAGTTACGGAGAGGGTAGGCAGCCCCAGCATTTT | CASSYGEGRQPQHF
TRBJ2-5 | TRBV27 | NA | TRBD2 | TGTGCCAGCAGTTTACAGGGACTAGCGGGGCCTCAAGAGACCCAGTACTTC | CASSLQGLAGPQETQYF
TRBJ2-5 | TRBV11-1 | NA | TRBD2 | TGTGCCAGCACCCTCGCCGCGGGACTAGCCAAAGAGACCCAGTACTTC | CASTLAAGLAKETQYF
TRBJ2-7 | TRBV4-2 | NA | NA | TGTGCCAGCAGCCAAGACCCAAATGGGGGTCTACGAGTGCAGTACTTC | CASSQDPNGGLRVQYF
TRBJ2-7 | TRBV5-4 | NA | NA | TGTGCCAGCAGCTTTTATCCTTGGGACGAGCAGTACTTC | CASSFYPWDEQYF
TRBJ2-3 | TRBV7-3 | NA | NA | TGTGCCAGCAGCTTAAATGGCGGGCGCCACGGCGATACGCAGTATTTT | CASSLNGGRHGDTQYF
TRBJ1-5 | TRBV19 | NA | NA | TGTGCCAGTAGTCCGGGGGTCGATCAGCCCCAGCATTTT | CASSPGVDQPQHF
TRBJ2-3 | TRBV4-1 | NA | TRBD2 | TGCGCCAGCAGCCAGATAATTGTGCGGGAGGGCCACCCAGATACGCAGTATTTT | CASSQIIVREGHPDTQYF
TRBJ2-7 | TRBV7-8 | medium-sized | NA | TGTGCCAGCAGCACGCGGGACGCCACCTACGAGCAGTACTTC | CASSTRDATYEQYF
TRBJ1-4 | TRBV20-1 | NA | NA | TGCAGTGCTAGAATGGGGGAAAAACTGTTTTTT | CSARMGEKLFF
TRBJ1-2 | TRBV23-1 | NA | NA | TGCGCCAGCAGTCAATCTGACGCGGGGGAGATGGACTATGGCTACACCTTC | CASSQSDAGEMDYGYTF
TRBJ1-2 | TRBV9 | NA | NA | TGTGCCAGCAGCGTAGTTGACAGCTATGGCTACACCTTC | CASSVVDSYGYTF
TRBJ2-7 | TRBV6-6 | NA | NA | TGTGCCAGCAGGAACGAGCGCCGTTACGAGCAGTACTTC | CASRNERRYEQYF
TRBJ2-2 | TRBV29-1 | few | NA | TGCAGCGTTTCCCGGTCCGGGGAGCTGTTTTTT | CSVSRSGELFF
TRBJ2-7 | TRBV5-8 | NA | TRBD1 | TGTGCCAGCAGGCTTGTCGCCACCGGGACAGACCCCTACGAGCAGTACTTC | CASRLVATGTDPYEQYF
TRBJ2-3 | TRBV30 | NA | TRBD1 | TGTGCCCGGGGGACAGGAATTTTCACAGATACGCAGTATTTT | CARGTGIFTDTQYF
TRBJ2-7 | TRBV2 | NA | TRBD1 | TGTGCCAGCAGACCCGGGACAGGTCTCAGGCAGTACTTC | CASRPGTGLRQYF
TRBJ2-1 | TRBV28 | NA | TRBD2 | TGTGCCAGCAGGGGCCAGGCTAGCGGGAGTTGGAATGAGCAGTTCTTC | CASRGQASGSWNEQFF
TRBJ1-4 | TRBV28 | once | NA | TGTGCCAGCAGCCTCCTTCAGGGTATACTGTTTTTT | CASSLLQGILFF
TRBJ2-2 | TRBV10-2 | NA | NA | TGCGCCAGCAGTGAGTCGATAACAGGGTACGGCGGGGAGCTGTTTTTT | CASSESITGYGGELFF
TRBJ1-5 | TRBV19 | NA | NA | TGTGCCAGTAGTAATGGACTTCTTAGCAATCAGCCCCAGCATTTT | CASSNGLLSNQPQHF
TRBJ2-7 | TRBV5-1 | once | NA | TGCGCCAGCAGCGGTCAGGGTTACGAGCAGTACTTC | CASSGQGYEQYF
TRBJ2-7 | TRBV4-1 | NA | TRBD1 | TGCGCCAGCAGGAAAACTACCGGGACAGGACGACAGAGCTCCTACGAGCAGTACTTC | CASRKTTGTGRQSSYEQYF
TRBJ1-2 | TRBV29-1 | NA | NA | TGCAGCGTTGCCGGCCAGGGGTACTATGGCTACACCTTC | CSVAGQGYYGYTF